This T cell receptor beta chain is from a study of blood T cell repertoires in COVID-19 (dated by TCRdb to about 2020). About the full investigation: Samples covering the acute and convalescent phases of COVID-19 were provided by collaborators in the United States, Italy and Spain. Where HLA class I and class II types were available, the types were taken from metadata supplied by the sample provider, not from assay-based typing. The dataset comprised deeply sampled blood TCRbeta repertoires from subjects exposed to, actively infected with, or recovered from COVID-19. A freely available public database, intended as a resource for researchers studying the immune response to SARS-CoV-2, is where the repertoires were released. The material from the prospective study consisted of cDNA or gDNA derived from T cells, B-cell-depleted T cells, or PBMCs. The samples were drawn from two sources: the first 160 participants of the ongoing ImmuneRACE study, and 1,200 or so subjects contributed by 6 global collaborators. A de-identified subject ID, COVID-19 status, age in years and sex were almost always included in the sample metadata.

Overall results and qualifications from the work: Clinical and demographic metadata were provided uncurated, with the amount varying by source and participant.

Each collaborating institution followed its own protocols to collect whole blood in K2EDTA tubes. For TCRbeta analysis, collaborators shipped samples as frozen whole blood, isolated PBMCs, or DNA extracted from either of those sample types. This clone was found once. Its antigen has not been determined. No much larger clonotype is one base removed from it; base qualities were not supplied. CDR1 and CDR2 were assigned from the germline V gene as MNHEY and SVGAGI. V loses 0 bases at its end and J loses 6 bases; junction bases beyond the gene matches: 6. From the cysteine up to the phenylalanine, the CDR3 has a length of 16 residues. Left in the record is the CDR3 DNA by itself, 48 bases read in frame from the first base. TCRbeta CDR3 regions were amplified from genomic DNA using the immunoSEQ Assay, a bias-controlled multiplex PCR. The published analysis was carried out like this. Within the assay, amplification of reference gene primers was used to estimate how many nucleated cells each sample contained. To quantify the absolute abundance of each unique TCRbeta CDR3 rearrangement, sequence reads were collapsed and filtered. For each sample, productive Simpson clonality was calculated as the square root of Simpson's diversity index over productive rearrangements. What TCRdb holds here is the immuneACCESS table cut down to in-frame rearrangements. Part of the clones is not present; checked against another copy, under half of the missing clones reflect an unresolved V gene, and the others are unexplained. Clone size and V and J calls were adopted from that table, with D and trimming inferred from the DNA. In all, the sample holds about 47,000 clones, and about 89% of those were seen once. The ten largest clones represent under 8.5% of the sample.

The rearranged chain carries TRBV6-5 and TRBJ1-5; the junction holds 9 bases that match TRBD1. The TCR was taken from a man in his 70s with active COVID-19. What was sequenced was peripheral blood. The nucleotides read TGTGCCAGCAGTTACTCGGGGACAGGGTTAGGTCAGCCCCAGCATTTT. Translated, it gives CASSYSGTGLGQPQHF.